The clone carrying this T cell receptor (beta chain) came up many times. This CDR3 is built from 13 residues. V lost 7 bases, J lost 1 base, and 12 bases lay in between. The germline V gene encodes CDR1 SQVTM and CDR2 ANQGSEA. TCRbeta libraries were built with three rounds of nested PCR, modified from ARM-PCR. TCRdb reprocessed the multiplex PCR reads via MiXCR and lists one record per CDR3 protein. The repertoire consists of 90,000 to 120,000 distinct CDR3 sequences, with 65% occurring once and the leading ten covering approximately 19%. These data are taken from a study of tumor and adjacent non-tumor tissue in lung cancer. The template was RNA from unsorted bulk tissue. The normal lung tissue was taken more than 3 cm from the tumor edge.

The V call is TRBV29-1, the J call TRBJ2-3, with D perhaps being TRBD1 or TRBD2 (5 bases each). The sequence came from a man aged 30-40 years with non-small cell lung cancer. The sequenced material came from distant non-tumor lung tissue. The CDR3 nucleotides read TGCAGCGGACGTGGGGGAGGCACAGATACGCAGTATTTT. This sequence encodes CSGRGGGTDTQYF.